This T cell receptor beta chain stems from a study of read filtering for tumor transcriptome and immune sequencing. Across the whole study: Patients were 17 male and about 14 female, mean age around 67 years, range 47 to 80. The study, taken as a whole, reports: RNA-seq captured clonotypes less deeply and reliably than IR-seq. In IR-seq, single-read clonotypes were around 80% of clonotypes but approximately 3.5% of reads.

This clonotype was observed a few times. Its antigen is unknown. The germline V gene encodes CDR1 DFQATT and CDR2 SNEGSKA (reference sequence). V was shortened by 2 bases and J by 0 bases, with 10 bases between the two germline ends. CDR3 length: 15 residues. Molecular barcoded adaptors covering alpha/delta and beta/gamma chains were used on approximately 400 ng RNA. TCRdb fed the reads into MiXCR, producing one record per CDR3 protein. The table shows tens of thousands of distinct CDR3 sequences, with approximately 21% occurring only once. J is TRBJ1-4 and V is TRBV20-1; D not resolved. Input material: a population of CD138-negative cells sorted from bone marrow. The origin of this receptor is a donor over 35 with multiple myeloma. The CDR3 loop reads CSARRFATTNEKLFF. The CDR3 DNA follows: TGCAGTGCTAGAAGATTCGCTACAACTAATGAAAAACTGTTTTTT.